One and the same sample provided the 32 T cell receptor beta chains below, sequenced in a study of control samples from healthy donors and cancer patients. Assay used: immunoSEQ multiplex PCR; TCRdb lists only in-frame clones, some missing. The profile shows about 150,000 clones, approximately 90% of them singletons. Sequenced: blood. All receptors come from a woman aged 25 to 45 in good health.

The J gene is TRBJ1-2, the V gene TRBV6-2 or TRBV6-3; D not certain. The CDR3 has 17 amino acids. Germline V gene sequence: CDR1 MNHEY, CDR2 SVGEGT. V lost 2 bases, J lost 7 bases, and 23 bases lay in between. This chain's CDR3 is CASSYKWDGPQDGGYTF. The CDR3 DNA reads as TGTGCCAGCAGTTACAAGTGGGATGGTCCGCAGGACGGTGGCTACACCTTC.

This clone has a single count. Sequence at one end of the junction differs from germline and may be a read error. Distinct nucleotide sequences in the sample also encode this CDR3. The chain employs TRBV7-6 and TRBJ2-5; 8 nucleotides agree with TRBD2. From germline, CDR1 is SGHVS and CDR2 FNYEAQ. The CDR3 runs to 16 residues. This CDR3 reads CASSLAREVARETQYF. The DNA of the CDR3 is TGCGCCAGCAGCTTAGCGCGGGAGGTCGCGCGCGAGACCCAGTACTTC.

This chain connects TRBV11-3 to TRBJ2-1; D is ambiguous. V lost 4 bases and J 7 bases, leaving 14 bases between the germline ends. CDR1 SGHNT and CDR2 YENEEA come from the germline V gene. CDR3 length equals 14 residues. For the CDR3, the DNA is TGTGCCAGCAGCTCGGCGGCCGGTCGAAATGAGCAGTTCTTC. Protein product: CASSSAAGRNEQFF.

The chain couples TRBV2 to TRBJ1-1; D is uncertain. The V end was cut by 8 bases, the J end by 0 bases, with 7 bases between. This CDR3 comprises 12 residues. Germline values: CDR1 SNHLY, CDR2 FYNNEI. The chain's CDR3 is CASEDMNTEAFF. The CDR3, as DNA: TGTGCCAGCGAGGATATGAACACTGAAGCTTTCTTT.

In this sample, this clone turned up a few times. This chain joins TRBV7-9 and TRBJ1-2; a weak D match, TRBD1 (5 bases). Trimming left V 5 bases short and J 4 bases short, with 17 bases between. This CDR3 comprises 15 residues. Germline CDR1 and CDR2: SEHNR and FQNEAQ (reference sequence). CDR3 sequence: CASSTPVGGSYGYTF. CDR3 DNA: TGTGCCAGCAGCACCCCCGTGGGGGGTTCCTATGGCTACACCTTC.

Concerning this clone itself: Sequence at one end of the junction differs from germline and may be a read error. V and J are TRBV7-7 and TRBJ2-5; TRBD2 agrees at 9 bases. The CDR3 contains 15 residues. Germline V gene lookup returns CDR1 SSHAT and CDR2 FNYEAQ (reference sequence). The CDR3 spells CASSGRTGVGETQYF. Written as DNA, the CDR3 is TGTGCTAGCAGCGGGAGGACGGGTGTCGGGGAGACCCAGTACTTC. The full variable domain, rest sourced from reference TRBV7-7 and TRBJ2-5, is GAGVSQSPRYKVTKRGQDVTLRCDPISSHATLYWYQQALGQGPEFLTYFNYEAQPDKSGLPSDRFSAERPEGSISTLTIQRTEQRDSAMYRCASSGRTGVGETQYFGPGTRLLVL.

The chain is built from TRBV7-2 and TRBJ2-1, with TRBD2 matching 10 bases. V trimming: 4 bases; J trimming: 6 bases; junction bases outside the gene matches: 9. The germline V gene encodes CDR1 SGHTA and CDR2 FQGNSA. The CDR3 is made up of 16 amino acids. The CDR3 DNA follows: TGTGCCAGCAGCTCCGAAGCGGGAGGGGCGGCCAATGAGCAGTTCTTC. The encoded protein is CASSSEAGGAANEQFF.

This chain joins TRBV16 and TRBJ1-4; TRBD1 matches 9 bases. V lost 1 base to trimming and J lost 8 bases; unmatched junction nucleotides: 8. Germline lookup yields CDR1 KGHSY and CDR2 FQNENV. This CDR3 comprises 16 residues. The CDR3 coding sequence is TGTGCCAGCAGCCAATTTTGGGACAGGGCGACCGAAAAACTGTTTTTT. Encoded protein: CASSQFWDRATEKLFF.

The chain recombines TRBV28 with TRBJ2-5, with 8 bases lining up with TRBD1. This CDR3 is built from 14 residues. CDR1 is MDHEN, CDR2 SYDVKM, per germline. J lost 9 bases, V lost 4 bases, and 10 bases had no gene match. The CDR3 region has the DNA TGTGCCAGCAGTTCTCAGGGGGCAGTCGATCCCCAGTACTTC. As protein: CASSSQGAVDPQYF.

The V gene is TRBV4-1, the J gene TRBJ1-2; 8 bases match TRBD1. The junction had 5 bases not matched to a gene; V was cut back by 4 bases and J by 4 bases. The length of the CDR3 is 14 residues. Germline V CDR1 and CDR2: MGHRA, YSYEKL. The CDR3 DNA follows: TGCGCCAGCAGCCGGCTGACAGGGGTCTATGGCTACACCTTC. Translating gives CASSRLTGVYGYTF.

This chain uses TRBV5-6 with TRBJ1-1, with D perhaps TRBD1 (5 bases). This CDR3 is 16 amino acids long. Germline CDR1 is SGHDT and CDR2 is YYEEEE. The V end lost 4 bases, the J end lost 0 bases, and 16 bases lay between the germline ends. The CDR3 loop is CASSEAGALMNTEAFF. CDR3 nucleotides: TGTGCCAGCAGCGAAGCTGGGGCCCTCATGAACACTGAAGCTTTCTTT.

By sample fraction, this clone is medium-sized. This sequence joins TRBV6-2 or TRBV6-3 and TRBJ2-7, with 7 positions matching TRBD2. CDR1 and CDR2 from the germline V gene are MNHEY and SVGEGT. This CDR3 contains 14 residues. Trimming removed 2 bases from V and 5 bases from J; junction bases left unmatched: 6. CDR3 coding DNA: TGTGCCAGCAGTTACCGGGGGGATGTGGACGAGCAGTACTTC. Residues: CASSYRGDVDEQYF.

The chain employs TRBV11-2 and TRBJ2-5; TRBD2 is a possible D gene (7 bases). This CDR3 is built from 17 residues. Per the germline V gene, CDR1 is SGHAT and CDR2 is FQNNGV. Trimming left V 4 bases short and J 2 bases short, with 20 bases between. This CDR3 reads CASSSGLVGALQETQYF. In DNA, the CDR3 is TGTGCCAGCAGCTCCGGACTAGTGGGGGCATTACAAGAGACCCAGTACTTC.

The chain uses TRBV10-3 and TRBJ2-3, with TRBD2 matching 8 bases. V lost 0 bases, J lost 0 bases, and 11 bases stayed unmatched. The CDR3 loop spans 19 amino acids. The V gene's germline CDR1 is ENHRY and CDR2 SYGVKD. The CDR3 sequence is CAISESTRVSGVSTDTQYF. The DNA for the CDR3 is TGTGCCATCAGTGAGTCGACGAGGGTTAGCGGGGTTAGCACAGATACGCAGTATTTT.

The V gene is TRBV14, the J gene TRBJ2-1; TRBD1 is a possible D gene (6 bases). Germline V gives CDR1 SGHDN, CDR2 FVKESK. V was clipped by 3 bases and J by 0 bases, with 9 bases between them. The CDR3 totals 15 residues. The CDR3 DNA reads TGTGCCAGCAGCCATCCGACAGGCTCCTACAATGAGCAGTTCTTC. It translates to CASSHPTGSYNEQFF.

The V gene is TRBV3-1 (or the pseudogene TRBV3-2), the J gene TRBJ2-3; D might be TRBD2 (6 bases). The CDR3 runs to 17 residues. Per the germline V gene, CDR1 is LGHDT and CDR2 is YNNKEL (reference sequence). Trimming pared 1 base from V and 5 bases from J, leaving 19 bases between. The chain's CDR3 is CASSQGRWGGMVDTQYF. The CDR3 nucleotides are TGTGCCAGCAGCCAAGGCCGTTGGGGCGGGATGGTAGATACGCAGTATTTT.

The CDR3 spells CACLTRGTNEKLFF. The CDR3 coding sequence is TGTGCCTGCTTAACCAGGGGAACTAATGAAAAACTGTTTTTT. The chain employs TRBV30 and TRBJ1-4; TRBD1 is a possible D gene (6 bases). V was pared by 6 bases and J by 1 base, with 12 bases between. The CDR3 extends over 14 amino acids. Per the germline V gene, CDR1 is GTSNPN and CDR2 is SVGIG (reference sequence).

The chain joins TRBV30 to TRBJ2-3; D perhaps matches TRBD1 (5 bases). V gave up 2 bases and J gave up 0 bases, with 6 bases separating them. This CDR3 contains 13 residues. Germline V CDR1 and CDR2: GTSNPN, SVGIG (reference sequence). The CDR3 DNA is TGTGCCTGGAGTAGGACAAGCACAGATACGCAGTATTTT. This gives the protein CAWSRTSTDTQYF.

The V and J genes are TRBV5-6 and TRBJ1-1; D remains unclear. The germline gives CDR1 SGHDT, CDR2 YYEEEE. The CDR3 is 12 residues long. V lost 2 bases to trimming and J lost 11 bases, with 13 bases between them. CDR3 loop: CASSFPPGRAFF. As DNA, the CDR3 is TGTGCCAGCAGCTTTCCCCCGGGTCGGGCTTTCTTT. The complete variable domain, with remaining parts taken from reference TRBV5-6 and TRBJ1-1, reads DAGVTQSPTHLIKTRGQQVTLRCSPKSGHDTVSWYQQALGQGPQFIFQYYEEEERQRGNFPDRFSGHQFPNYSSELNVNALLLGDSALYLCASSFPPGRAFFGQGTRLTVV.

For the CDR3, the DNA is TGTGCCAGCAGCTTTGAGCCAACTGAAGCTTTCTTT. This sequence encodes CASSFEPTEAFF. The chain links TRBV5-6 to TRBJ1-1; no clear D. The CDR3 is made up of 12 amino acids. Germline values: CDR1 SGHDT, CDR2 YYEEEE. V was pared by 2 bases and J by 5 bases, with 7 bases between.

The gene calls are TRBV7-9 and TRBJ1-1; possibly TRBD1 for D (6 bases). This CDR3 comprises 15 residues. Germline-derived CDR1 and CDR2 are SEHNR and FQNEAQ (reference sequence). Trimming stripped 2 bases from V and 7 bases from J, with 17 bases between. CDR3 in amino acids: CASSLLTRTEDEAFF. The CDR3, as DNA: TGTGCCAGCAGCTTACTCACGAGGACAGAGGATGAAGCTTTCTTT.

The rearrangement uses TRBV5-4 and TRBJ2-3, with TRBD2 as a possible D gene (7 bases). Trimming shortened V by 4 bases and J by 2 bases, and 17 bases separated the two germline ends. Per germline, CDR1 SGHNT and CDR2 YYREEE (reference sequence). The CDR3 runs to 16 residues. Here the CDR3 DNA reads TGTGCCAGCAGCCCGGGGGGCGGGGGATTCACAGATACGCAGTATTTT. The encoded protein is CASSPGGGGFTDTQYF. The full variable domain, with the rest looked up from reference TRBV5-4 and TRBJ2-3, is ETGVTQSPTHLIKTRGQQVTLRCSSQSGHNTVSWYQQALGQGPQFIFQYYREEENGRGNFPPRFSGLQFPNYSSELNVNALELDDSALYLCASSPGGGGFTDTQYFGPGTRLTVL.

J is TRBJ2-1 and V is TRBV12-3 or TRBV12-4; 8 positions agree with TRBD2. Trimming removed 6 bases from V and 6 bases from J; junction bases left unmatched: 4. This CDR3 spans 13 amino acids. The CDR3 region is CASRAGTSNEQFF. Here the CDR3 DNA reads TGTGCCAGCAGGGCCGGGACTAGCAATGAGCAGTTCTTC.

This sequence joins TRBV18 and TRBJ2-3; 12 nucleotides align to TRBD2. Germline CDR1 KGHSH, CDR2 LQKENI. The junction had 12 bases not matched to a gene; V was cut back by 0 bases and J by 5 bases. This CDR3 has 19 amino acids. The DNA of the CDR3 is TGTGCCAGCTCACCACCGATGGCGACTAGCGGGAGCGGCGGAGATACGCAGTATTTT. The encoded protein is CASSPPMATSGSGGDTQYF. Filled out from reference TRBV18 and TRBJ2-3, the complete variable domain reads NAGVMQNPRHLVRRRGQEARLRCSPMKGHSHVYWYRQLPEEGLKFMVYLQKENIIDESGMPKERFSAEFPKEGPSILRIQQVVRGDSAAYFCASSPPMATSGSGGDTQYFGPGTRLTVL.

CDR3 residues: CASSIPPYNEQFF. The CDR3 coding sequence is TGTGCCAGTAGTATACCCCCCTACAATGAGCAGTTCTTC. The chain uses TRBV19 and TRBJ2-1; the D is unclear. V was trimmed by 2 bases and J by 2 bases, leaving 4 bases between them. CDR3 length: 13 amino acids. In germline, CDR1 is LNHDA, CDR2 SQIVND (reference sequence).

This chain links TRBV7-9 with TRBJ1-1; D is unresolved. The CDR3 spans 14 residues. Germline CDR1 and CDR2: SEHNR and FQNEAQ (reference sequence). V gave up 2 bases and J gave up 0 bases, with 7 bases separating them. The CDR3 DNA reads TGTGCCAGCAGCTTATGGTCGGTGAACACTGAAGCTTTCTTT. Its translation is CASSLWSVNTEAFF.

DNA for the CDR3: TGTGCCAGCAGTATAGCGGGAGGTGTCTCAGATACGCAGTATTTT. It yields the protein CASSIAGGVSDTQYF. The V and J genes are TRBV7-9 and TRBJ2-3, with TRBD2 identical over 10 bases. The germline CDR1 and CDR2 sequences are SEHNR and FQNEAQ (reference sequence). J gave up 4 bases and V 6 bases, and 7 bases lay outside the gene matches. The CDR3 contains 15 residues. Variable domain in full (rest from reference TRBV7-9 and TRBJ2-3): DTGVSQNPRHKITKRGQNVTFRCDPISEHNRLYWYRQTLGQGPEFLTYFQNEAQLEKSRLLSDRFSAERPKGSFSTLEIQRTEQGDSAMYLCASSIAGGVSDTQYFGPGTRLTVL.

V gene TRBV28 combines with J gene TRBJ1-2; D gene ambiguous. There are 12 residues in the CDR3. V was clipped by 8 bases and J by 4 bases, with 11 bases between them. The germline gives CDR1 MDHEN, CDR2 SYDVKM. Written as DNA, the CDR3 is TGTGCCAGCGGATTTTTGGGCTATGGCTACACCTTC. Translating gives CASGFLGYGYTF.

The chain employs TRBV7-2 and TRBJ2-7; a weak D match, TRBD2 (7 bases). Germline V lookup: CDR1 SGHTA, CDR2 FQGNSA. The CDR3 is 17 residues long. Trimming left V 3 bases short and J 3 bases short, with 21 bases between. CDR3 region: CASSFYLAGGAGYEQYF. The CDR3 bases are TGTGCCAGCAGCTTTTACCTTGCTGGGGGGGCGGGCTACGAGCAGTACTTC.

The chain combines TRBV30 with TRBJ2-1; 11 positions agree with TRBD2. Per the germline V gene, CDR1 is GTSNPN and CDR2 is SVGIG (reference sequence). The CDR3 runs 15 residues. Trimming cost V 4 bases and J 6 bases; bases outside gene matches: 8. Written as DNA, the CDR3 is TGTGCCTGGACCCGCCTAGCGGGAGGACCCAATGAGCAGTTCTTC. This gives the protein CAWTRLAGGPNEQFF.

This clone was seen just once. For the CDR3, the DNA is TGTGCCAGCAGCCCCTACATCCACAGCAACGAGCAGTACTTC. It specifies CASSPYIHSNEQYF. The chain uses TRBV5-5 and TRBJ2-7; D gene unclear. The CDR3 is made up of 14 amino acids. The germline V gene has CDR1 SGHKS and CDR2 YYEKEE (reference sequence). The V end lost 4 bases, the J end lost 5 bases, and 16 bases lay between the germline ends.

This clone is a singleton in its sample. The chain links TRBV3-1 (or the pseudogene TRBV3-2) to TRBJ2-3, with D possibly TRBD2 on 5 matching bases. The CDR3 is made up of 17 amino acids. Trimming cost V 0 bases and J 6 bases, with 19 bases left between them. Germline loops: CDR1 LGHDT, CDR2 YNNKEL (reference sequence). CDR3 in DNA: TGTGCCAGCAGCCAAGAAGCCGCCCGCGGGCCAGGCGATACGCAGTATTTT. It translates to CASSQEAARGPGDTQYF.